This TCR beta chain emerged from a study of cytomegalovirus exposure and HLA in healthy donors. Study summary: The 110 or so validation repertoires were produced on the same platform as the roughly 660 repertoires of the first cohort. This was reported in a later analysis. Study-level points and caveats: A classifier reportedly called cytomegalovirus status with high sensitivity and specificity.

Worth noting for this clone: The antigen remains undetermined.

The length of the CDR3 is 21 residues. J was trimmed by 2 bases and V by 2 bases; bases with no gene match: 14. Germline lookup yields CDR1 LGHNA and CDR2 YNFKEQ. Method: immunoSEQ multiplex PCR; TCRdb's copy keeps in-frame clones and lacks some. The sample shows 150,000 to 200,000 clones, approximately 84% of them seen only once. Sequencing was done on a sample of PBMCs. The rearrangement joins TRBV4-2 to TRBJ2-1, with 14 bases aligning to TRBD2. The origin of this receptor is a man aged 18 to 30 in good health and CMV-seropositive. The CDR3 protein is CASSQQAAFGLAGGPYNEQFF. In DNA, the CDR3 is TGTGCCAGCAGCCAACAAGCCGCCTTTGGACTAGCGGGAGGCCCCTACAATGAGCAGTTCTTC.